The following is a T cell receptor (beta chain) sequence with its context. The antigen remains unidentified. These data belong to a study of a mutant IDH1 vaccine in newly diagnosed glioma. Whole-study context: Radiotherapy, temozolomide, or both had been given previously, and both were given to most.

The time point: week 5, during vaccination. A 20-mer mutant IDH1 peptide at 300 ug was injected subcutaneously with topical imiquimod. Donor tumors were new WHO grade 3 or 4 IDH1-mutant, ATRX-lost astrocytomas. The CDR3 has 14 amino acids. Trimming took off 0 bases at V and 1 base at J, with 5 bases between the two ends. Germline assignment: CDR1 SGHRS and CDR2 YFSETQ. Generated by immunoSEQ multiplex PCR, the TCRdb table keeps only in-frame clones and is missing some. The data show about 36,000 clones, 75% to 85% seen once. The V and J genes are TRBV5-1 and TRBJ1-3; D is uncertain. The input for sequencing was PBMCs, taken from a glioma patient whose treatment included an IDH1 peptide vaccine. The origin of this receptor is a man between 45 and 60 years old with glioma. CDR3 bases: TGCGCCAGCAGCTTGGGGACTTCTGGAAACACCATATATTTT. Translated, it gives CASSLGTSGNTIYF.